The 24 T cell receptor beta chains below come from one sample, sequenced in a study of OX40 agonist ivuxolimab in advanced cancers. Profiled with immunoSEQ multiplex PCR; TCRdb holds only in-frame clones, not every one. The table records approximately 84,000 clones, 80% to 90% of them present only once. The material was CD4+ or CD8+ T cells sorted from blood, obtained in a trial of the OX40 agonist ivuxolimab. These receptors all stem from an adult with an advanced solid tumor such as melanoma, head and neck, liver or kidney cancer.

The chain joins TRBV7-3 to TRBJ2-5; D may match TRBD1 or TRBD2 (5 bases each). Germline CDR1 is SGHTA and CDR2 is FQGTGA. V lost 5 bases to trimming and J lost 5 bases, with 18 bases between them. CDR3 length: 15 amino acids. Here the CDR3 reads CASSLGVGRSETQYF. The CDR3 DNA sequence: TGTGCCAGCAGCCTGGGGGTAGGAAGGTCGGAGACCCAGTACTTC. The variable domain in full, with the rest retrieved from reference TRBV7-3 and TRBJ2-5, is GAGVSQTPSNKVTEKGKYVELRCDPISGHTALYWYRQSLGQGPEFLIYFQGTGAADDSGLPNDRFFAVRPEGSVSTLKIQRTERGDSAVYLCASSLGVGRSETQYFGPGTRLLVL.

The V and J genes are TRBV7-2 and TRBJ2-2; 7 bases are a match to TRBD1. In germline, CDR1 is SGHTA, CDR2 FQGNSA. Germline trimming cut 4 bases from V and 1 base from J; bases unmatched to any gene: 3. CDR3 length: 15 amino acids. The CDR3 loop reads CASSSWTGNTGELFF. As DNA, the CDR3 is TGTGCCAGCAGCTCCTGGACAGGGAACACCGGGGAGCTGTTTTTT.

The chain carries TRBV19 and TRBJ2-2, with D hard to call. V was trimmed by 8 bases and J by 0 bases, leaving 10 bases between them. Germline values: CDR1 LNHDA, CDR2 SQIVND (reference sequence). The CDR3 totals 14 residues. CDR3 nucleotide sequence: TGTGCCAGTTCTTACCGATCGAACACCGGGGAGCTGTTTTTT. Its translation: CASSYRSNTGELFF.

The count of this clone is one. The chain has TRBV6-5 and TRBJ1-1; D unresolved. The CDR3 contains 15 residues. Trimming shortened V by 6 bases and J by 0 bases, and 14 bases separated the two germline ends. Germline V CDR1 and CDR2: MNHEY, SVGAGI. CDR3 nucleotide sequence: TGTGCCAGCAGGACGTTGAGAAGTATGAACACTGAAGCTTTCTTT. Translation: CASRTLRSMNTEAFF.

The rearrangement links TRBV19 to TRBJ1-1, with D perhaps matching TRBD1 (5 bases). The CDR3 is 13 residues long. The V end was cut by 3 bases, the J end by 4 bases, with 9 bases between. Germline CDR1 and CDR2: LNHDA and SQIVND (reference sequence). The CDR3, as DNA: TGTGCCAGTAGTATCGGAAGGGGCACTGAAGCTTTCTTT. Translation gives CASSIGRGTEAFF. The complete variable domain, with remaining parts taken from reference TRBV19 and TRBJ1-1, reads DGGITQSPKYLFRKEGQNVTLSCEQNLNHDAMYWYRQDPGQGLRLIYYSQIVNDFQKGDIAEGYSVSREKKESFPLTVTSAQKNPTAFYLCASSIGRGTEAFFGQGTRLTVV.

V is TRBV7-9 and J is TRBJ1-1; a weak D match, TRBD1 (5 bases). The CDR3 is 14 residues long. V gave up 2 bases and J gave up 5 bases, with 12 bases separating them. Per the germline V gene, CDR1 is SEHNR and CDR2 is FQNEAQ (reference sequence). CDR3 DNA: TGTGCCAGCAGCTTATGGCCCCAGGGAACTGAAGCTTTCTTT. This translates into CASSLWPQGTEAFF.

This chain joins TRBV10-3 and TRBJ1-5; possibly TRBD1 for D (5 bases). CDR1 is ENHRY, CDR2 SYGVKD, per germline. V was clipped by 6 bases and J by 0 bases, with 6 bases between them. This CDR3 region has 13 residues. CDR3 DNA sequence: TGTGCCATCAGGCAGGGTAGCAATCAGCCCCAGCATTTT. Its protein is CAIRQGSNQPQHF.

The rearrangement joins TRBV6-5 to TRBJ1-2, with TRBD1 as a possible D gene (5 bases). The CDR3 totals 14 residues. With 2 bases removed from V and 4 bases from J, the gap between germline ends came to 11 bases. Germline V gene sequence: CDR1 MNHEY, CDR2 SVGAGI. The CDR3 loop is CASSYGRAPYGYTF. Here the CDR3 DNA reads TGTGCCAGCAGTTACGGCAGGGCCCCCTATGGCTACACCTTC.

This sequence joins TRBV9 and TRBJ2-3; TRBD2 might be the D (5 bases). CDR3 length: 16 amino acids. In germline, CDR1 is SGDLS, CDR2 YYNGEE. Trimming pared 0 bases from V and 1 base from J, leaving 12 bases between. The CDR3 here is CASSVAGYGGTDTQYF. CDR3 bases: TGTGCCAGCAGCGTAGCGGGGTATGGAGGCACAGATACGCAGTATTTT.

This rearrangement joins TRBV19 to TRBJ1-6; 8 positions match TRBD1. Germline V gene sequence: CDR1 LNHDA, CDR2 SQIVND (reference sequence). This CDR3 is 14 amino acids long. V lost 5 bases to trimming and J lost 9 bases; unmatched junction nucleotides: 6. In nucleotides, the CDR3 is TGTGCCAGTAGTCAACAGGGGGAATTTTCACCCCTCCACTTT. Protein sequence: CASSQQGEFSPLHF.

The chain combines TRBV19 with TRBJ1-5, with D possibly TRBD1 on 6 matching bases. V lost 3 bases and J lost 3, with 12 bases in between. The CDR3 runs to 15 residues. Germline V gene lookup returns CDR1 LNHDA and CDR2 SQIVND (reference sequence). CDR3 DNA sequence: TGTGCCAGTAGTATGAAGGACAGCCTCAATCAGCCCCAGCATTTT. It specifies CASSMKDSLNQPQHF.

The chain uses TRBV15 and TRBJ1-2, with 11 bases identical to TRBD1. Germline-derived CDR1 and CDR2 are LNHNV and YYDKDF (reference sequence). The CDR3 runs 16 residues. V was pared by 1 base and J by 4 bases, with 5 bases of the junction left unmatched. The CDR3 DNA follows: TGTGCCACCAGCAGAGGAGGGACAGGGGGGAGCTATGGCTACACCTTC. This translates into CATSRGGTGGSYGYTF.

By sample share, this clone is medium-sized. The chain carries TRBV5-1 and TRBJ2-7; tentatively, D is TRBD1 or TRBD2 (5 bases each). The ends were cut back, 0 bases at V and 5 bases at J, with 15 bases in the middle. CDR3 size: 15 residues. The V gene's germline CDR1 is SGHRS and CDR2 YFSETQ. The CDR3 spells CASSLAGSGRDEQYF. In nucleotides, the CDR3 is TGCGCCAGCAGCTTGGCCGGGTCAGGGAGAGACGAGCAGTACTTC.

The genes are TRBV28 and TRBJ1-6, with a weak D call TRBD1 (5 bases). CDR1 and CDR2 from the germline V gene are MDHEN and SYDVKM. The CDR3 length is 13 residues. Trimming left V 3 bases short and J 13 bases short, with 13 bases between. This CDR3 is CASSFLGVTPLHF. CDR3 nucleotide sequence: TGTGCCAGCAGTTTTCTAGGGGTAACGCCCCTCCACTTT.

The V and J genes are TRBV6-6 and TRBJ1-2, with 7 bases fitting TRBD1. After removal of 6 bases from V and 4 bases from J, the junction contained 8 bases not matched to a gene. From germline, CDR1 is MNHNY and CDR2 SVGAGI (reference sequence). This CDR3 has 14 residues. CDR3 nucleotide sequence: TGTGCCAGCAGAGACACAGGGGATAGCTATGGCTACACCTTC. This sequence encodes CASRDTGDSYGYTF.

This sequence joins TRBV9 and TRBJ1-1, with TRBD1 matching 9 bases. This CDR3 contains 17 residues. The germline CDR1 and CDR2 sequences are SGDLS and YYNGEE. V lost 3 bases, J lost 0 bases, and 9 bases stayed unmatched. The CDR3 DNA reads TGTGCCAGCAGCGCCCCGACAGGGGGAGCCGTGAACACTGAAGCTTTCTTT. Translation: CASSAPTGGAVNTEAFF.

The rearrangement joins TRBV2 to TRBJ1-5; no clear D gene. The V end was cut by 5 bases, the J end by 7 bases, with 12 bases between. The germline V gene encodes CDR1 SNHLY and CDR2 FYNNEI. CDR3 length: 13 amino acids. The CDR3 DNA follows: TGTGCCAGCAGTAGAGTCCTGGGGCAGCCCCAGCATTTT. Its protein product is CASSRVLGQPQHF.

The J gene is TRBJ2-1, the V gene TRBV7-6, with 9 bases that match TRBD2. CDR1 is SGHVS, CDR2 FNYEAQ, per germline. The CDR3 has 15 residues. V was pared by 7 bases and J by 6 bases, with 10 bases of the junction left unmatched. The DNA for the CDR3 is TGTGCCAGCATCGGGCGGGCTAGCGGGGCCAATGAGCAGTTCTTC. Translated: CASIGRASGANEQFF. The variable domain in full, with the rest retrieved from reference TRBV7-6 and TRBJ2-1, is GAGVSQSPRYKVTKRGQDVALRCDPISGHVSLYWYRQALGQGPEFLTYFNYEAQQDKSGLPNDRFSAERPEGSISTLTIQRTEQRDSAMYRCASIGRASGANEQFFGPGTRLTVL.

The chain recombines TRBV7-9 with TRBJ2-7, with TRBD1 matching over 10 bases. CDR3 length equals 14 residues. The ends lost 6 bases at V and 7 bases at J; junction bases unmatched: 9. CDR1 and CDR2 from the germline V gene are SEHNR and FQNEAQ (reference sequence). The CDR3 DNA follows: TGTGCCAGCAGTTCCGGGACAGGGGTATGGGAGCAGTACTTC. It encodes CASSSGTGVWEQYF.

This clone was seen only once. This rearrangement joins TRBV18 to TRBJ2-5; no clear D. The CDR3 has 13 amino acids. V shed 3 bases and J shed 2 bases, with 7 bases lying between them. Germline CDR1 KGHSH, CDR2 LQKENI. This CDR3 is CASSPTPQETQYF. The DNA of the CDR3 is TGTGCCAGCTCACCTACCCCGCAAGAGACCCAGTACTTC.

The rearrangement uses TRBV5-1 and TRBJ2-5; 8 bases are a match to TRBD2. Germline lookup yields CDR1 SGHRS and CDR2 YFSETQ. The CDR3 totals 16 residues. V shed 4 bases and J 2 bases; nucleotides not matched to a gene: 10. CDR3 sequence: CASSPRRTSIQETQYF. DNA for the CDR3: TGCGCCAGCAGCCCGCGAAGGACTAGCATTCAAGAGACCCAGTACTTC. Using reference TRBV5-1 and TRBJ2-5 for the parts outside the CDR3, the full variable domain is KAGVTQTPRYLIKTRGQQVTLSCSPISGHRSVSWYQQTPGQGLQFLFEYFSETQRNKGNFPGRFSGRQFSNSRSEMNVSTLELGDSALYLCASSPRRTSIQETQYFGPGTRLLVL.

The chain combines TRBV5-5 with TRBJ1-3; D remains ambiguous. The CDR3 is made up of 15 amino acids. From germline, CDR1 is SGHKS and CDR2 YYEKEE (reference sequence). Trimming removed 6 bases from V and 0 bases from J, with 13 bases in between. The DNA of the CDR3 is TGTGCCAGCACCCTGTCGGGGAGCTCTGGAAACACCATATATTTT. It encodes CASTLSGSSGNTIYF.

This clone occurred once. The V gene is TRBV6-6, the J gene TRBJ1-4; D not certain. The V end lost 5 bases, the J end lost 8 bases, and 18 bases lay between the germline ends. CDR3 length: 15 amino acids. Per the germline V gene, CDR1 is MNHNY and CDR2 is SVGAGI (reference sequence). The CDR3 DNA is TGTGCCAGCAGTACGTCTCCGGGATCAAGGGAAAAACTGTTTTTT. Translating it yields CASSTSPGSREKLFF.

This clone was recorded once. This chain uses TRBV6-5 with TRBJ2-5; unclear D gene. The germline V gene encodes CDR1 MNHEY and CDR2 SVGAGI. V lost 6 bases to trimming and J lost 4 bases, with 9 bases between them. CDR3 size: 12 residues. The CDR3 DNA sequence: TGTGCCAGCAGCTGGGGTAGAGAGACCCAGTACTTC. Translation: CASSWGRETQYF.